A single sample is the source of the 4 T cell receptor beta chains below, sequenced in a study of spatial heterogeneity in lung cancer. Time point defined: blood at routine non-recurrence follow-up after resection. Extraction of whole RNA from tumor, nontumor lung or frozen PBMC preceded unsorted sequencing. TCRdb fed the 5' RACE reads into MiXCR, producing one record per CDR3 protein. The profile shows around 47,000 distinct CDR3 sequences, 6% to 8.5% of them singletons. The sequenced sample was PBMCs, obtained at follow-up. The origin of the receptors is a female donor with early-stage non-small cell lung cancer.

This clonotype occurred many times. This chain links TRBV6-5 with TRBJ1-2, with a possible D match to TRBD1 (5 bases). The CDR3 spans 13 residues. Germline V CDR1 and CDR2: MNHEY, SVGAGI. Trimming took off 6 bases at V and 8 bases at J, with 16 bases between the two ends. The CDR3 here is CASRLGTSKGYTF. The DNA for the CDR3 is TGTGCCAGCAGACTCGGGACTTCAAAAGGCTACACCTTC.

This clonotype was recorded a few times. V usage is TRBV18 and J usage is TRBJ2-1, with 9 bases lining up with TRBD2. This CDR3 is built from 15 residues. The V gene end was trimmed by 4 bases and the J gene end by 2 bases; junction bases not matched to a gene: 3. CDR1 is KGHSH and CDR2 is LQKENI in the germline V gene. CDR3 region: CASSLSGGTYNEQFF. Written as DNA, the CDR3 is TGTGCCAGCTCACTTAGCGGGGGAACCTACAATGAGCAGTTCTTC.

This clonotype was picked up many times. The chain couples TRBV6-1 to TRBJ1-1; 8 bases are a match to TRBD1. The V and J ends lost 5 bases and 5 bases, in that order; junction bases with no gene match: 16. This CDR3 is 17 amino acids long. Germline values: CDR1 MNHNS, CDR2 SASEGT. The CDR3 DNA sequence: TGTGCCAGCAGTCTGCGACAGGGGCCGACCGGGTATACTGAAGCTTTCTTT. Protein product: CASSLRQGPTGYTEAFF.

The V gene is TRBV3-1, the J gene TRBJ2-5; D may be TRBD2 (6 bases). The CDR3 loop spans 16 amino acids. Germline V gives CDR1 LGHDT, CDR2 YNNKEL (reference sequence). Trimming took 1 base from V and 1 from J, leaving 13 bases between them. The CDR3 loop is CASSQVGWTTQETQYF. CDR3 sequence (DNA): TGTGCCAGCAGCCAAGTTGGTTGGACTACCCAAGAGACCCAGTACTTC.